This T cell receptor (beta chain) was recovered during a study of CXCR3-negative and CXCR3-positive naive CD8 T cells. Study-wide results and caveats: TRB CDR3s were more hydrophobic in CXCR3-positive than in CXCR3-negative naive cells. Expression of CXCR3 was partially reduced after cryopreservation, and fresh PBMCs were used in most assays. Memory CD8+ T cell repertoires were far less diverse than both naive subsets.

In regard to this clonotype: Its antigen is unknown.

Germline V gives CDR1 SEHNR, CDR2 FQNEAQ (reference sequence). The CDR3 contains 11 residues. Every subset of CD8+ T cells was sorted in triplicate at roughly 300,000 cells each. It was by 5' RACE with UMI labels that the TRB cDNA libraries were prepared. With the 5' RACE reads reprocessed, TCRdb shows one record per CDR3 protein and no DNA. This table holds under 9,000 distinct CDR3 sequences. The sample consisted of naive CXCR3- CD8+ T cells from blood. The subset here: CD45RO-CCR7+CD27+CD95- naive CD8+ T cells lacking CXCR3 (TNR3-). The chain employs TRBV7-9 and TRBJ2-1. This clonotype was obtained from a human donor in good health. Some clones in this sample may be carry-over from other donors' samples. The CDR3 loop is CASSSAPEQFF. The whole variable domain, remainder taken from reference TRBV7-9 and TRBJ2-1, is DTGVSQNPRHKITKRGQNVTFRCDPISEHNRLYWYRQTLGQGPEFLTYFQNEAQLEKSRLLSDRFSAERPKGSFSTLEIQRTEQGDSAMYLCASSSAPEQFFGPGTRLTVL.